This T cell receptor (beta chain) derives from a study of T-cell reconstitution after alpha-beta-depleted transplantation in children. V shed 4 bases and J shed 4 bases, with 16 bases lying between them. There are 16 residues in the CDR3. Germline V gives CDR1 SGHVS, CDR2 FQNEAQ. The TCRbeta library incorporated unique molecular identifiers. A single record per CDR3 protein comes from TCRdb applying MiXCR to the PCR reads. The sample includes about 460,000 distinct CDR3 sequences, around an eighth of them seen just once. Sample: PBMCs from the stem cell graft donor, taken from the stem cell graft. The receptor was derived from a human donor who donated a stem cell graft to a child with combined immunodeficiency. V gene TRBV7-8 combines with J gene TRBJ1-4; D not certain. The CDR3 here is CASSSQTVRINEKLFF. The CDR3 DNA reads TGTGCCAGCAGCTCACAGACGGTCCGGATTAATGAAAAACTGTTTTTT. Looking up the rest from reference TRBV7-8 and TRBJ1-4 gives the full variable domain: GAGVSQSPRYKVAKRGQDVALRCDPISGHVSLFWYQQALGQGPEFLTYFQNEAQLDKSGLPSDRFFAERPEGSVSTLKIQRTQQEDSAVYLCASSSQTVRINEKLFFGSGTQLSVL.